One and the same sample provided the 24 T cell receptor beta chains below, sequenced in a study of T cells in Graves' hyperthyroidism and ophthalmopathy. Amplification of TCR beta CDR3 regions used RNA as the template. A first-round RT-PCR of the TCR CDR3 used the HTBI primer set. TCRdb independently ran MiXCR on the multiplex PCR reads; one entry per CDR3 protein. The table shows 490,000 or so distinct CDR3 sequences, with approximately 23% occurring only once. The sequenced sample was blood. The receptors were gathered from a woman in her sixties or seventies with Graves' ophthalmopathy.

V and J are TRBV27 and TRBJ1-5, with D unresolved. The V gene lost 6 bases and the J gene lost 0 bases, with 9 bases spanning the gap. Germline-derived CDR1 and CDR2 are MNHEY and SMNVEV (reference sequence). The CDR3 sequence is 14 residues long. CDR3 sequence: CASSWEFSNQPQHF. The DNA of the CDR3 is TGTGCCAGCAGCTGGGAATTTAGCAATCAGCCCCAGCATTTT.

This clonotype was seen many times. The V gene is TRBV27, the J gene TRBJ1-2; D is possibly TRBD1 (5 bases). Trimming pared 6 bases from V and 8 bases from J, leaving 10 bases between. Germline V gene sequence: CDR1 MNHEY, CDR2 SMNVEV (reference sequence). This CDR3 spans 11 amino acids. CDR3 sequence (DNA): TGTGCCAGCAGCGGAGGGGACGGCTACACCTTC. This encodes CASSGGDGYTF.

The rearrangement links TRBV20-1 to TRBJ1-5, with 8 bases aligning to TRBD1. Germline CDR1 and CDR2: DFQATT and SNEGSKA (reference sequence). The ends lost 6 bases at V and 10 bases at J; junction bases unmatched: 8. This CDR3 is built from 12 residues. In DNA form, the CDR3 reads TGCAGTGCCGGACAGGGCGCAACCCCCCAGCATTTT. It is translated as CSAGQGATPQHF.

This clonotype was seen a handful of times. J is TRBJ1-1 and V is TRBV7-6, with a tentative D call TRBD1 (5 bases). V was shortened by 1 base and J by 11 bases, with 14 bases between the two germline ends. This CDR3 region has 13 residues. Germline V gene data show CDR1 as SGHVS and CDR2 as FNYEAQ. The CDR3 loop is CASSLDAGRDAFF. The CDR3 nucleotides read TGTGCCAGCAGCTTAGATGCAGGACGGGACGCTTTCTTT.

The CDR3 bases are TGCAGTGTACAGGCCTACACCGGGGAGCTGTTTTTT. Amino acids: CSVQAYTGELFF. This chain links TRBV20-1 with TRBJ2-2; D might be TRBD1 (5 bases). Trimming took off 7 bases at V and 3 bases at J, with 9 bases between the two ends. The CDR3 contains 12 residues. Germline V lookup: CDR1 DFQATT, CDR2 SNEGSKA (reference sequence).

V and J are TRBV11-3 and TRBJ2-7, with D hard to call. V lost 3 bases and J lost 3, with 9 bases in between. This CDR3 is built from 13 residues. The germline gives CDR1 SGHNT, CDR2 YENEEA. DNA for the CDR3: TGTGCCAGCAGCTTCGGTCCACACTACGAGCAGTACTTC. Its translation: CASSFGPHYEQYF.

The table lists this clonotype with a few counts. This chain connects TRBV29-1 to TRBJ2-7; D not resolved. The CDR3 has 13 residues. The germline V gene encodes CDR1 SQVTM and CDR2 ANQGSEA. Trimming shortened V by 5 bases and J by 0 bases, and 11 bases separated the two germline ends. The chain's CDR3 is CSVSFGSSYEQYF. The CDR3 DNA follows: TGCAGCGTTTCTTTTGGAAGCTCCTACGAGCAGTACTTC.

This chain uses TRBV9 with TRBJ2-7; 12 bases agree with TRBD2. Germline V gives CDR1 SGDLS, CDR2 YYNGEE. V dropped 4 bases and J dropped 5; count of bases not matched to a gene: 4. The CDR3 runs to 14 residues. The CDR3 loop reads CASSLTSGSHEQYF. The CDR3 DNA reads TGTGCCAGCAGCCTGACTAGCGGGAGTCACGAGCAGTACTTC.

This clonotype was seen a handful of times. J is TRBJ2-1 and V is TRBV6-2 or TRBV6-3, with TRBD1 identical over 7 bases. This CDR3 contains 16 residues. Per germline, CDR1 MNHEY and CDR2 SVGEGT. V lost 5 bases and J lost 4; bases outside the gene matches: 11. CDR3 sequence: CASSTKKPGQYNEQFF. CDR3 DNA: TGTGCCAGCAGTACCAAGAAACCGGGACAGTACAATGAGCAGTTCTTC.

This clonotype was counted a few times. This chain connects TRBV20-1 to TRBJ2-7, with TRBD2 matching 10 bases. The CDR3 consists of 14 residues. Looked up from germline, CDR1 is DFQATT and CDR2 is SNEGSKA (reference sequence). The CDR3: CSALPGTSVYEQYF. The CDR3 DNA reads TGCAGCGCCCTTCCCGGGACTAGCGTTTACGAGCAGTACTTC.

The DNA of the CDR3 is TGTGCCAGCAGCTTAGGTGGGGGGCGGGTAGAGACCCAGTACTTC. Translation gives CASSLGGGRVETQYF. V is TRBV7-2 and J is TRBJ2-5; either TRBD1 or TRBD2 may supply D (6 bases each). In germline, CDR1 is SGHTA, CDR2 FQGNSA. The CDR3 has 15 amino acids. The V end was cut by 1 base, the J end by 4 bases, with 13 bases between.

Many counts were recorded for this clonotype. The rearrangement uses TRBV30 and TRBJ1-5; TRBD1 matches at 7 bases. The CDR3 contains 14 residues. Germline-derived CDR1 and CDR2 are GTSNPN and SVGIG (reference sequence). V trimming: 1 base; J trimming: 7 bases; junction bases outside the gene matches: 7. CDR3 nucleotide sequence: TGTGCCTGGAGTGCCGGAGGGGGCACGCAGCCCCAGCATTTT. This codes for CAWSAGGGTQPQHF.

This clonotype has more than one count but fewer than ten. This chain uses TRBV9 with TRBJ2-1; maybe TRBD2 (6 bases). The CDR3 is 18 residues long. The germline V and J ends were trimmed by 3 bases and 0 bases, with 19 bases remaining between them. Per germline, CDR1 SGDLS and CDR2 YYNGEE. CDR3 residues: CASSDSISGRSSYNEQFF. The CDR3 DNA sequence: TGTGCCAGCAGCGATAGCATTAGCGGAAGGAGCTCCTACAATGAGCAGTTCTTC.

The CDR3 sequence: CASSLLRVRTDTQYF. CDR3 nucleotides: TGTGCCAGCAGCTTATTAAGGGTGAGGACAGATACGCAGTATTTT. The chain uses TRBV7-9 and TRBJ2-3; the D is unclear. CDR3 length: 15 amino acids. The germline gives CDR1 SEHNR, CDR2 FQNEAQ (reference sequence). V lost 2 bases, J lost 3 bases, and 12 bases lay in between.

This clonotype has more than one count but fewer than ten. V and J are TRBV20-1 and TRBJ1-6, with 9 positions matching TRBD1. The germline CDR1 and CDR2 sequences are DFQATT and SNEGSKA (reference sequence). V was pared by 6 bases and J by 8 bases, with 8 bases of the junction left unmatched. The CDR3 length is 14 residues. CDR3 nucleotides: TGCAGTGCCTCTAGGACAGGGGTGGATTCACCCCTCCACTTT. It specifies CSASRTGVDSPLHF.

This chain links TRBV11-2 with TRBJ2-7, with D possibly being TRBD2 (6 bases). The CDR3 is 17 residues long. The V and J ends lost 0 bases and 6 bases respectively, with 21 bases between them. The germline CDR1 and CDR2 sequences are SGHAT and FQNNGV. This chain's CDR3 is CASSLDLAVAGSSEQYF. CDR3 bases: TGTGCCAGCAGCTTAGATCTCGCGGTTGCGGGAAGTTCCGAGCAGTACTTC.

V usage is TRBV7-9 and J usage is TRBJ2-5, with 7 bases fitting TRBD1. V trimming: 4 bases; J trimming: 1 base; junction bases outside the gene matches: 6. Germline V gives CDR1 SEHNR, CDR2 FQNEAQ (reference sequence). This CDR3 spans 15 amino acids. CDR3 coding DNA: TGTGCCAGCAGCTCGACAGGGTACCCCCAAGAGACCCAGTACTTC. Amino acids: CASSSTGYPQETQYF.

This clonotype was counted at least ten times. CDR3 sequence reads: CASWALAGRNEQFF. In nucleotides, the CDR3 is TGTGCCAGCTGGGCGCTAGCGGGAAGGAATGAGCAGTTCTTC. The genes are TRBV28 and TRBJ2-1, with 9 bases lining up with TRBD2. CDR3 size: 14 residues. After removal of 8 bases from V and 7 bases from J, the junction contained 9 bases not matched to a gene. Looked up from germline, CDR1 is MDHEN and CDR2 is SYDVKM.

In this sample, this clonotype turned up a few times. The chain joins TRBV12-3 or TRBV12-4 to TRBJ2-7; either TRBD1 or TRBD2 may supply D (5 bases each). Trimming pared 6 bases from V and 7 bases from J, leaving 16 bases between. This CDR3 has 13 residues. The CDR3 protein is CASRPGTVYEQYF. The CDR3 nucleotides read TGTGCCAGCAGGCCCGGGACCGTCTATGAGCAGTACTTC.

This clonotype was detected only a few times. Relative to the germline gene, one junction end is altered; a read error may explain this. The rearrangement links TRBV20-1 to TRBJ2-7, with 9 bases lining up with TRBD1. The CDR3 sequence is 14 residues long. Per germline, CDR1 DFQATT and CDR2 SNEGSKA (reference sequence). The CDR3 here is CSAREGTGLYEQYF. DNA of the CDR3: TGCAGTGCGAGAGAAGGGACAGGGCTTTACGAGCAGTACTTC.

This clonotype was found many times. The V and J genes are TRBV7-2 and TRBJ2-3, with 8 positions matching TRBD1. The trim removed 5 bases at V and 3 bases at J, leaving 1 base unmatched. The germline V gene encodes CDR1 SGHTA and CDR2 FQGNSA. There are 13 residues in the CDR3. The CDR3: CASSRQGTDTQYF. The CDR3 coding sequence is TGTGCCAGCAGCCGACAGGGGACAGATACGCAGTATTTT. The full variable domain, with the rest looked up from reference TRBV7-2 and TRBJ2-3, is GAGVSQSPSNKVTEKGKDVELRCDPISGHTALYWYRQSLGQGLEFLIYFQGNSAPDKSGLPSDRFSAERTGGSVSTLTIQRTQQEDSAVYLCASSRQGTDTQYFGPGTRLTVL.

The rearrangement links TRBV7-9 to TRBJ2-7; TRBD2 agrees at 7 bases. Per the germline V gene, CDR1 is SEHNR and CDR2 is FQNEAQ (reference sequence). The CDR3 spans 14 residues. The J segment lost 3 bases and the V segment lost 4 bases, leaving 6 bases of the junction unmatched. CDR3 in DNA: TGTGCCAGCAGCTACCGGACTAGAGGCTACGAGCAGTACTTC. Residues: CASSYRTRGYEQYF. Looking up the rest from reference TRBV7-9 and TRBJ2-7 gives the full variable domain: DTGVSQNPRHKITKRGQNVTFRCDPISEHNRLYWYRQTLGQGPEFLTYFQNEAQLEKSRLLSDRFSAERPKGSFSTLEIQRTEQGDSAMYLCASSYRTRGYEQYFGPGTRLTVT.

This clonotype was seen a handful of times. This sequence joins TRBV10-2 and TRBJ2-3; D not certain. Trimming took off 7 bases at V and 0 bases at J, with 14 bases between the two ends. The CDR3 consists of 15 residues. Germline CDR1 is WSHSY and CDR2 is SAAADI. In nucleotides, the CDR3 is TGCGCCAGCACCGATCCCGTGGGTAGCACAGATACGCAGTATTTT. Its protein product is CASTDPVGSTDTQYF.

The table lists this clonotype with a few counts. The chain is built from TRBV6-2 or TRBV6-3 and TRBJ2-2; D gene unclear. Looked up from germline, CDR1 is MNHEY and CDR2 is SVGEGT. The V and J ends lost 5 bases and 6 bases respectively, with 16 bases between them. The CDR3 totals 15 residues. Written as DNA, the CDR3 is TGTGCCAGCAGTGGCACGTCTGGGCGCGCCGGGGAGCTGTTTTTT. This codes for CASSGTSGRAGELFF.